This passage covers 28 T cell receptor beta chains from one sample sequenced in a study of immune heterogeneity within non-small cell lung tumors. Bulk tumor genomic DNA served as template, at approximately 580 ng per sample. Collection of several biopsies per primary tumor, spaced far apart, took place during surgery. Patients went through curative surgery, and their non-small cell lung cancer was untreated and newly diagnosed. TCR beta CDR3 was amplified by multiplex PCR, first round about 10 cycles, 32 V and 13 J primers. Using its own MiXCR run on the multiplex PCR reads, TCRdb lists one record per CDR3 protein. This table holds about 5,700 distinct CDR3 sequences, 20% to 25% found once. The sequenced sample consisted of lung tumor tissue. These TCRs come from an older woman with non-small cell lung cancer.

This clonotype is deemed medium-sized. This chain uses TRBV6-1 with TRBJ2-7, with D perhaps given as TRBD1 or TRBD2 (5 bases each). Germline CDR1 is MNHNS and CDR2 is SASEGT. With 7 bases removed from V and 6 bases from J, the gap between germline ends came to 13 bases. The length of the CDR3 is 12 residues. The chain's CDR3 is CASTLTGAEQYF. CDR3 nucleotides: TGTGCCAGCACCCTGACCGGGGCCGAGCAGTACTTC.

In regard to this clonotype: This CDR3 fails to terminate in the conserved phenylalanine or tryptophan, so it likely reflects a read error. The limits of the CDR3 on the DNA are not certain, so only TCRdb's listed CDR3 is given. This rearrangement joins TRBV7-3 to TRBJ2-3; the listed D gene, TRBD2, was not tested against the DNA. Ends included, the CDR3 has 16 residues. The V gene's germline CDR1 is SGHTA and CDR2 FQGTGA. The CDR3 loop reads CASSRGGQGHEQYFGP.

This clonotype appeared once. Since a much larger clone is just one base distant, this may be a read error. V is TRBV29-1 and J is TRBJ1-2; 9 nucleotides line up with TRBD1. CDR3 length equals 13 residues. Germline CDR1 reads SQVTM; CDR2 reads ANQGSEA. Losses at the gene ends were 6 bases for V and 2 bases for J; bases not matched to a gene: 4. CDR3 DNA: TGCAGCGTATGGACAGGGGACAACTATGGCTACACCTTC. This sequence encodes CSVWTGDNYGYTF.

This clonotype has at least ten counts. CDR3 in amino acids: CASSYQLGRSNYGYTF. CDR3 bases: TGTGCCAGCAGTTACCAGTTAGGACGATCTAACTATGGCTACACCTTC. The rearrangement links TRBV6-6 to TRBJ1-2; the D is unclear. The ends were cut back, 2 bases at V and 0 bases at J, with 13 bases in the middle. The CDR3 is 16 residues long. Germline loops: CDR1 MNHNY, CDR2 SVGAGI (reference sequence).

In this sample, this clonotype is medium-sized. The chain couples TRBV20-1 to TRBJ1-2; weak D call: TRBD1 (6 bases). Germline V gene sequence: CDR1 DFQATT, CDR2 SNEGSKA (reference sequence). The V gene lost 6 bases and the J gene lost 0 bases, with 14 bases spanning the gap. The CDR3 loop spans 14 amino acids. CDR3 sequence reads: CSAVATGTNYGYTF. CDR3 DNA sequence: TGCAGTGCGGTCGCTACAGGGACTAACTATGGCTACACCTTC.

This clonotype came up many times. The chain employs TRBV5-1 and TRBJ2-7, with TRBD1 identical over 8 bases. V lost 4 bases to trimming and J lost 8 bases; unmatched junction nucleotides: 14. The CDR3 runs 15 residues. The germline V gene encodes CDR1 SGHRS and CDR2 YFSETQ. CDR3 bases: TGCGCCAGCAGCCCTTTGAGCGGACAGGGTTCCCAGCAGTACTTC. It codes for CASSPLSGQGSQQYF.

This clonotype was seen a few times. The germline gene is not matched at one end of the junction; a read error may be the cause. The chain uses TRBV20-1 and TRBJ2-2, with D possibly being TRBD2 (5 bases). CDR1 DFQATT and CDR2 SNEGSKA come from the germline V gene (reference sequence). CDR3 length: 14 amino acids. The CDR3 reads CSTRDSGATGELFF. CDR3 bases: TGCAGTACTAGAGATTCTGGTGCCACCGGGGAGCTGTTTTTT.

This clonotype is labeled as medium-sized. The V call is TRBV28, the J call TRBJ1-4, with D hard to call. Germline CDR1 MDHEN, CDR2 SYDVKM. V lost 5 bases and J 10 bases, leaving 11 bases between the germline ends. The CDR3 extends over 12 amino acids. The CDR3 DNA follows: TGTGCCAGCAGTCCCCCACGAGGAAAACTGTTTTTT. Protein product: CASSPPRGKLFF. The full variable domain, its missing parts supplied by reference TRBV28 and TRBJ1-4, is DVKVTQSSRYLVKRTGEKVFLECVQDMDHENMFWYRQDPGLGLRLIYFSYDVKMKEKGDIPEGYSVSREKKERFSLILESASTNQTSMYLCASSPPRGKLFFGSGTQLSVL.

Remarks on this clonotype: The junction departs from germline at one end; a sequencing error may be responsible. The J gene is TRBJ2-5, the V gene TRBV5-1, with 7 bases fitting TRBD2. Germline values: CDR1 SGHRS, CDR2 YFSETQ. This CDR3 comprises 14 residues. CDR3 nucleotide sequence: TGCGCCAGCAGCTTGGGACTAGCACCGGAGACCCATTACTTC. Translated: CASSLGLAPETHYF.

On this clonotype itself: A much larger clone differs by one base, so this may be a read error. The chain uses TRBV28 and TRBJ2-1, with a weak D call TRBD2 (6 bases). Germline CDR1 MDHEN, CDR2 SYDVKM. This CDR3 region has 15 residues. The CDR3 DNA follows: TGTACCAGCACCGGGGGAAATAGCAGATACAATGAGCAGTTCTTC. Encoded protein: CTSTGGNSRYNEQFF. The variable domain in full, completed from reference TRBV28 and TRBJ2-1, reads DVKVTQSSRYLVKRTGEKVFLECVQDMDHENMFWYRQDPGLGLRLIYFSYDVKMKEKGDIPEGYSVSREKKERFSLILESASTNQTSMYLCTSTGGNSRYNEQFFGPGTRLTVL.

By its share, this clonotype is medium-sized. The CDR3 sequence is CASSQTGTGAGEQYF. The CDR3 nucleotides are TGCGCCAGCAGCCAGACCGGGACAGGGGCGGGGGAGCAGTACTTC. The chain recombines TRBV4-1 with TRBJ2-7; 10 nucleotides agree with TRBD1. The V and J ends lost 3 bases and 7 bases, in that order; junction bases with no gene match: 9. This CDR3 has 15 amino acids. CDR1 and CDR2 (germline): MGHRA, YSYEKL.

This clonotype was counted only a few times. The J gene is TRBJ1-5, the V gene TRBV5-8; no clear D. Trimming took off 1 base at V and 9 bases at J, with 11 bases between the two ends. Germline V CDR1 and CDR2: SGHTS, YDEGEE. The CDR3 consists of 13 residues. CDR3 DNA: TGTGCCAGCAGCTTGAACCCCAAAGGGCCCCAGCATTTT. It yields the protein CASSLNPKGPQHF.

By share, this clonotype ranks as medium-sized. The gene calls are TRBV28 and TRBJ2-1, with 12 bases matching TRBD2. CDR1 is MDHEN and CDR2 is SYDVKM in the germline V gene. The CDR3 has 16 residues. The trim removed 5 bases at V and 4 bases at J, leaving 6 bases unmatched. CDR3 region: CASSPWTSGEYNEQFF. The CDR3 DNA reads as TGTGCCAGCAGTCCTTGGACTAGCGGGGAATACAATGAGCAGTTCTTC.

A remark on this clonotype: This may stem from a read error, because a much larger clone lies one nucleotide away. V is TRBV28 and J is TRBJ2-1; TRBD2 is a possible D gene (6 bases). Germline lookup yields CDR1 MDHEN and CDR2 SYDVKM. This CDR3 comprises 15 residues. The CDR3 reads CASTGGNSRYNEHFF. The CDR3 region has the DNA TGTGCCAGCACCGGGGGAAATAGCAGATACAATGAGCACTTCTTC.

In this sample, this clonotype is medium-sized (0.01 to 0.1%). This sequence joins TRBV7-9 and TRBJ2-2; possible D gene TRBD2, 6 bases. CDR1 is SEHNR, CDR2 FQNEAQ, per germline (reference sequence). V lost 0 bases and J 4 bases, leaving 12 bases between the germline ends. The CDR3 sequence is 16 residues long. The CDR3 loop is CASSLAMAGFTGELFF. CDR3 sequence (DNA): TGTGCCAGCAGCTTAGCGATGGCGGGATTCACCGGGGAGCTGTTTTTT.

Regarding this clonotype: A much larger clone lies one base from this, so it may be a read error. The chain joins TRBV7-2 to TRBJ1-1; D gene unclear. The germline CDR1 and CDR2 sequences are SGHTA and FQGNSA. The CDR3 runs 13 residues. In DNA form, the CDR3 reads TGTGCCAGCAGCTTAGCACTGAACACTGGAGCTTTCTTT. Translation gives CASSLALNTGAFF.

This clonotype is categorized as medium-sized (0.01 to 0.1%). V gene TRBV5-1 combines with J gene TRBJ2-5, with 11 nucleotides matching TRBD2. V trimming: 4 bases; J trimming: 3 bases; junction bases outside the gene matches: 5. The CDR3 extends over 15 amino acids. Germline V gene data show CDR1 as SGHRS and CDR2 as YFSETQ. The CDR3 spells CASSRGTSGKETQYF. The DNA of the CDR3 is TGCGCCAGCAGCAGGGGGACTAGCGGCAAAGAGACCCAGTACTTC.

The CDR3 bases are TGTGCCAGCAGTTCCATAGACGGGTGGAGCGATCAGCCCCAGCATTTT. Its translation: CASSSIDGWSDQPQHF. The chain carries TRBV28 and TRBJ1-5; D gene ambiguous. The germline V and J ends were trimmed by 4 bases and 5 bases, with 18 bases remaining between them. Germline CDR1 and CDR2: MDHEN and SYDVKM. CDR3 length equals 16 residues.

This clonotype is judged medium-sized (0.01 to 0.1%). This rearrangement joins TRBV7-2 to TRBJ2-1; 7 positions agree with TRBD1. From germline, CDR1 is SGHTA and CDR2 FQGNSA. V lost 5 bases and J lost 5; bases outside the gene matches: 3. The CDR3 sequence is 13 residues long. In DNA form, the CDR3 reads TGTGCCAGCAGCAGGGGGCAGGACAATGAGCAGTTCTTC. Residues: CASSRGQDNEQFF.

By share of the sample, this clonotype is medium-sized. The CDR3 DNA reads TGTGCCAGCAGCGGCTTTGGACTAGCGGATTACGAGCAGTACTTC. Its translation: CASSGFGLADYEQYF. V gene TRBV12-3 or TRBV12-4 combines with J gene TRBJ2-7; 10 bases match TRBD2. The length of the CDR3 is 15 residues. After removal of 6 bases from V and 4 bases from J, the junction contained 9 bases not matched to a gene.

For this clonotype: A read error is likely, as this CDR3 ends without the conserved phenylalanine or tryptophan. The DNA is omitted, as the CDR3 cannot be located on it reliably, and the CDR3 follows TCRdb's listing. This sequence joins TRBV2 and TRBJ2-3; the table assigns TRBD1, which was not confirmed against the DNA. The CDR3 is 15 residues long, ends included. Germline assignment: CDR1 SNHLY and CDR2 FYNNEI. This CDR3 is CASSEQGFNEQYFGP.

This clonotype qualifies as medium-sized (0.01 to 0.1%). This rearrangement joins TRBV18 to TRBJ2-1; TRBD1 aligns across 9 bases. The CDR3 is 15 amino acids. The junction had 5 bases not matched to a gene; V was cut back by 6 bases and J by 2 bases. Germline lookup yields CDR1 KGHSH and CDR2 LQKENI. CDR3 amino acids: CASSTGTGTYNEQFF. CDR3 in DNA: TGTGCCAGCTCCACCGGGACAGGGACCTACAATGAGCAGTTCTTC.

A remark on this clonotype: With a much larger clone just one base away, this may be a read error. The chain links TRBV28 to TRBJ2-2; 13 positions agree with TRBD2. Germline assignment: CDR1 MDHEN and CDR2 SYDVKM. CDR3 size: 16 residues. The CDR3 protein is CANSIQGLAGTGELFF. CDR3 sequence (DNA): TGTGCCAACAGTATTCAGGGACTAGCGGGAACCGGGGAGCTGTTTTTT.

Concerning this clonotype itself: A much more abundant neighbour one base away suggests this may be a read error. CDR3 residues: CANSRGLAGIYEQYF. The CDR3 DNA sequence: TGCGCCAACAGCCGGGGACTAGCGGGGATCTACGAGCAGTACTTC. The rearrangement joins TRBV4-1 to TRBJ2-7, with 13 positions matching TRBD2. CDR1 MGHRA and CDR2 YSYEKL come from the germline V gene. The CDR3 spans 15 residues.

Only one count was recorded for this clonotype. The CDR3 ends on some other residue instead of the conserved phenylalanine or tryptophan, so this is likely a read error. The DNA is omitted, as the CDR3 cannot be located on it reliably, and the CDR3 follows TCRdb's listing. The gene calls are TRBV7-3 and TRBJ2-3; the listed D gene, TRBD1, was not tested against the DNA. The germline CDR1 and CDR2 sequences are SGHTA and FQGTGA. Counting both end residues, the CDR3 totals 16 amino acids. Here the CDR3 reads CASSVDRVSNEQYFGP.

Concerning this clonotype: The conserved final phenylalanine or tryptophan is absent from the CDR3, which likely points to a read error. It is unclear where the CDR3 begins or ends on the DNA, so no DNA is shown, and the CDR3 is as TCRdb lists it. This chain joins TRBV7-2 and TRBJ2-3; the listed D gene, TRBD2, was not tested against the DNA. The CDR3 spans 18 residues, counting both ends. CDR1 and CDR2 (germline): SGHTA, FQGNSA. CDR3 loop: CASSLGLGLAGGGQYFGP.

A remark on this clonotype: A much bigger clone sits one base away, suggesting this may be a read error. V gene TRBV6-2 or TRBV6-3 combines with J gene TRBJ1-2; D is unresolved. CDR1 is MNHEY and CDR2 is SVGEGT in the germline V gene. The CDR3 runs 19 residues. CDR3 DNA: TGTGCCAGCAGTTACTCTTGGACCGGGCCCCAACAAGCTAACTATCGCTACACCTTC. Amino acid sequence: CASSYSWTGPQQANYRYTF.

The chain carries TRBV12-3 or TRBV12-4 and TRBJ1-5, with 8 positions matching TRBD1. This CDR3 has 13 amino acids. Unmatched junction bases numbered 6, after V lost 7 bases and J lost 7 bases. The CDR3 DNA follows: TGTGCCAGCAAGATAGACAGGGGCCAGCCCCAGCATTTT. Its translation is CASKIDRGQPQHF.